This is a list of T cell receptor beta chains from one sample in a study of T cells in Graves' hyperthyroidism and ophthalmopathy. TCRdb reprocessed the multiplex PCR reads with MiXCR, giving one entry per CDR3 protein. The sample lists some 600,000 distinct CDR3 sequences, about 14% occurring once. What was sequenced was blood. The receptors here all came from a woman in her twenties or thirties with Graves' hyperthyroidism that later progressed to Graves' ophthalmopathy. CDR3s include the opening cysteine and the closing phenylalanine or tryptophan. The D gene is left open where the match is weak. Some rows have no size entry. The others give once, few or many, or a class for an expanded clone.

v_call	clone_size	d_call	j_call	cdr3_aa	cdr3_nt
TRBV7-2	many	.	TRBJ1-5	CASSRDTVYNQPQHF	TGTGCCAGCAGCCGGGACACCGTTTATAATCAGCCCCAGCATTTT
TRBV7-2	few	TRBD2	TRBJ2-1	CASTIVAGGPDEQFF	TGTGCCAGCACCATCGTGGCGGGAGGGCCCGATGAGCAGTTCTTC
TRBV12-3/TRBV12-4	many	.	TRBJ2-5	CASSPTTPRETQYF	TGTGCCAGCAGCCCAACGACACCCCGGGAGACCCAGTACTTC
TRBV19	few	.	TRBJ2-3	CASSIGQDTQYF	TGTGCCAGTAGTATAGGGCAGGATACGCAGTATTTT
TRBV2	many	.	TRBJ1-2	CASSEGAWMNTF	TGTGCCAGCAGTGAGGGGGCGTGGATGAACACCTTC
TRBV10-3	many	TRBD1	TRBJ1-2	CATALGTGGGYTF	TGTGCCACCGCCTTAGGGACAGGAGGTGGCTACACCTTC
TRBV7-7	few	.	TRBJ2-1	CASSLEGESSYNEQFF	TGTGCTAGCAGCTTGGAGGGGGAGAGCTCCTACAATGAGCAGTTCTTC
TRBV7-3	.	.	TRBJ1-5	CASSLEGIVSNQPQHF	TGTGCCAGCAGCTTAGAGGGGATTGTGAGCAATCAGCCCCAGCATTTT
TRBV27	few	.	TRBJ1-2	CASSFRGNYGYTF	TGTGCCAGCAGTTTTAGGGGGAACTATGGCTACACCTTC
TRBV6-1	few	TRBD2	TRBJ2-7	CASRPTSGRAYEQYF	TGTGCCAGCAGGCCTACTAGCGGGAGAGCCTACGAGCAGTACTTC
TRBV12-3/TRBV12-4	many	.	TRBJ1-6	CASSFPGSPLHF	TGTGCCAGCAGTTTCCCAGGGTCACCCCTCCACTTT
TRBV20-1	few	TRBD2	TRBJ2-7	CSAQLAGGIGWYEQYF	TGCAGTGCTCAACTAGCGGGAGGGATAGGATGGTACGAGCAGTACTTC
TRBV9	few	.	TRBJ2-2	CASSVYGEVAGELFF	TGTGCCAGCAGCGTATACGGGGAGGTCGCCGGGGAGCTGTTTTTT
TRBV5-4	.	TRBD1	TRBJ2-6	CASSPARDSSGANVLTF	TGTGCCAGCAGCCCCGCTAGGGACAGCTCTGGGGCCAACGTCCTGACTTTC
TRBV19	few	.	TRBJ1-5	CASSIARGQPQHF	TGTGCCAGTAGTATAGCTCGGGGGCAGCCCCAGCATTTT
TRBV7-8	many	TRBD1	TRBJ1-2	CASSFRWDRDGYTF	TGTGCCAGCAGCTTCCGTTGGGACAGGGACGGCTACACCTTC
TRBV3-1	many	.	TRBJ1-1	CASSQDGSGTEAFF	TGTGCCAGCAGCCAAGACGGGAGCGGGACTGAAGCTTTCTTT
TRBV28	few	TRBD2	TRBJ2-3	CASSIGLAGVIDTQYF	TGTGCCAGCAGTATCGGACTAGCGGGAGTCATAGATACGCAGTATTTT
TRBV30	many	TRBD1	TRBJ1-4	CAGEWTGVNEKLFF	TGTGCCGGAGAATGGACAGGGGTAAATGAAAAACTGTTTTTT
TRBV4-3	.	TRBD1	TRBJ2-1	CASSQPPGQDYNEQFF	TGCGCCAGCAGCCAGCCACCGGGACAGGACTACAATGAGCAGTTCTTC
TRBV18	few	.	TRBJ2-2	CASSLGATGNTGELFF	TGTGCCAGCTCACTTGGCGCGACAGGGAACACCGGGGAGCTGTTTTTT
TRBV20-1	.	.	TRBJ2-5	CSAPIHRDGTQYF	TGCAGTGCCCCAATACACAGGGATGGGACCCAGTACTTC
TRBV3-1	.	TRBD2	TRBJ2-3	CASSEGTSSTDTQYF	TGTGCCAGCAGCGAAGGGACTAGCAGCACAGATACGCAGTATTTT
TRBV6-5	many	.	TRBJ1-1	CASNLNRYTEAFF	TGTGCCAGCAACCTGAACAGGTACACTGAAGCTTTCTTT
TRBV10-3	many	.	TRBJ1-1	CAISESLAANTEAFF	TGTGCCATCAGTGAGTCCCTGGCAGCGAACACTGAAGCTTTCTTT
TRBV7-9	many	.	TRBJ1-1	CASSAGEAFF	TGTGCCAGCAGTGCAGGCGAAGCTTTCTTT
TRBV4-1	few	.	TRBJ2-1	CASSQASPPNEQFF	TGCGCCAGCAGCCAAGCCTCCCCCCCCAATGAGCAGTTCTTC
TRBV5-8	few	.	TRBJ1-1	CASSSGWGGKNTEAFF	TGTGCCAGCAGCTCTGGGTGGGGGGGGAAGAACACTGAAGCTTTCTTT
TRBV4-1	.	TRBD1	TRBJ2-1	CASSQDIRQGAYNEQFF	TGCGCCAGCAGCCAGGACATCAGACAGGGGGCCTACAATGAGCAGTTCTTC
TRBV14	.	.	TRBJ2-1	CASSQETWSEQFF	TGTGCCAGCAGCCAAGAGACTTGGAGTGAGCAGTTCTTC
TRBV3-1	many	TRBD1	TRBJ1-4	CASSQDRDRTNEKLFF	TGTGCCAGCAGCCAGGACCGGGACAGAACTAATGAAAAACTGTTTTTT
TRBV25-1	.	.	TRBJ1-2	CASSEAGADGYTF	TGTGCCAGCAGTGAAGCAGGGGCGGATGGCTACACCTTC
TRBV6-1	many	TRBD2	TRBJ2-7	CASSFQLADYEQYF	TGTGCCAGCAGCTTTCAACTAGCGGACTACGAGCAGTACTTC
TRBV24-1	few	TRBD2	TRBJ2-1	CAIEREGYNEQFF	TGTGCCATCGAGCGGGAGGGCTACAATGAGCAGTTCTTC
TRBV6-6	many	TRBD2	TRBJ2-3	CASSYRGRATDTQYF	TGTGCCAGCAGTTACCGCGGGAGAGCCACGGATACGCAGTATTTT
TRBV11-2	many	TRBD2	TRBJ2-1	CASRGLRERNEQFF	TGTGCCAGCAGAGGTTTGCGGGAGAGGAATGAGCAGTTCTTC
TRBV11-3	.	.	TRBJ1-4	CASSPRRAGEKLFF	TGTGCCAGCAGCCCCCGAAGGGCAGGGGAAAAACTGTTTTTT
TRBV28	many	.	TRBJ1-1	CAVRPWVRESNTEAFF	TGTGCCGTACGGCCCTGGGTGCGGGAATCGAACACTGAAGCTTTCTTT
TRBV20-1	many	.	TRBJ1-1	CSFLSRNTEAFF	TGCAGCTTCCTCTCGCGGAACACTGAAGCTTTCTTT
TRBV12-3/TRBV12-4	many	TRBD2	TRBJ2-1	CASSSTLAGRHEQFF	TGTGCCAGCAGTTCCACCCTAGCGGGAAGGCATGAGCAGTTCTTC
TRBV7-3	many	.	TRBJ2-1	CASSFTGANREQFF	TGTGCCAGCAGCTTTACCGGAGCGAATCGTGAGCAGTTCTTC
TRBV19	many	TRBD2	TRBJ2-1	CASSPRTSDYNEQFF	TGTGCCAGTAGTCCCCGGACTAGCGACTACAATGAGCAGTTCTTC
TRBV30	many	TRBD2	TRBJ2-7	CAWTLAGSYEQYF	TGTGCCTGGACATTAGCGGGCTCCTACGAGCAGTACTTC
TRBV7-3	once	.	TRBJ2-3	CASRSSGHNTQYF	TGTGCCAGCAGATCTTCTGGCCACAATACGCAGTATTTT
TRBV28	many	TRBD2	TRBJ2-3	CASSKRLAGVTDTQYF	TGTGCCAGCAGCAAACGACTAGCGGGAGTCACAGATACGCAGTATTTT
TRBV4-3	.	TRBD1	TRBJ1-5	CASSQEVRTGDGQPQHF	TGCGCCAGCAGCCAAGAAGTGAGGACAGGGGACGGCCAGCCCCAGCATTTT